The clone carrying this T cell receptor beta chain showed up just a few times. As yet, its antigen is unknown. A junction boundary mismatches the germline segment, possibly from a read error. The source of the sample is a study of blood T cells in healthy people across ages. Study-wide results and limits: Roughly linear declines in TCR beta diversity per million T cells occurred with age. Diversity estimated from one million T cells was considered an underestimate.

This CDR3 comprises 11 residues. Germline loops: CDR1 SQVTM, CDR2 ANQGSEA. Using a J-beta primer mix together with a sample-barcoded 5' primer, a second PCR was run for about 6 to 11 cycles. TCRdb re-called the 5' RACE reads with MiXCR, one entry per CDR3 protein. The sample consists of some 1.7 million distinct CDR3 sequences, 28% of them appearing once. Healthy Caucasian individuals from Russia aged about 6 to 90 were enrolled as donors. Each donor supplied approximately 10 milliliters of peripheral blood. The V gene is TRBV29-1, the J gene TRBJ2-5; a possible D gene is TRBD1 (6 bases). This TCR derives from a woman aged 25 to 45 in good health. The sequencing sample was made of blood. As DNA, the CDR3 is TGCAGCGTTACAGGGCTGGAGATCCAGTACTTC. As protein: CSVTGLEIQYF. Supplemented by reference TRBV29-1 and TRBJ2-5, the full variable domain reads SAVISQKPSRDICQRGTSLTIQCQVDSQVTMMFWYRQQPGQSLTLIATANQGSEATYESGFVIDKFPISRPNLTFSTLTVSNMSPEDSSIYLCSVTGLEIQYFGPGTRLLVL.